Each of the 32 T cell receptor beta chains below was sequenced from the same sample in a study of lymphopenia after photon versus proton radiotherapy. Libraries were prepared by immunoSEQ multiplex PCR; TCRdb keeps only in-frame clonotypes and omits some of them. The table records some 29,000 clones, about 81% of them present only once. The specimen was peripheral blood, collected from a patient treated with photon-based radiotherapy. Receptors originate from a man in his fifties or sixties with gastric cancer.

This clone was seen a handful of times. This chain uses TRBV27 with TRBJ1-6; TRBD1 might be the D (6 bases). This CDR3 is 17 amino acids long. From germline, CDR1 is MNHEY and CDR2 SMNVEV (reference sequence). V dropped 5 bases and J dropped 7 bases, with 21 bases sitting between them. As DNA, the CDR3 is TGTGCCAGCAGTCCCCCACCCTACAGGGATAGGAATTCACCCCTCCACTTT. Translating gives CASSPPPYRDRNSPLHF.

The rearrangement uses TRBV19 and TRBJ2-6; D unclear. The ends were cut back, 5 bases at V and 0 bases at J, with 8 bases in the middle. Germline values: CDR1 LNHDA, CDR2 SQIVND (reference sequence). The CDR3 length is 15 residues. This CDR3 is CASSARSSGANVLTF. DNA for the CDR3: TGTGCCAGTAGTGCGCGCTCCTCTGGGGCCAACGTCCTGACTTTC.

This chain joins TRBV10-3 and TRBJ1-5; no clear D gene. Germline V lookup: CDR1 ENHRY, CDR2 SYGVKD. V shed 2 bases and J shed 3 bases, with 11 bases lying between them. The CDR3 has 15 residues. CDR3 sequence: CAISEANSINQPQHF. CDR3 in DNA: TGTGCCATCAGTGAGGCAAACAGTATCAATCAGCCCCAGCATTTT.

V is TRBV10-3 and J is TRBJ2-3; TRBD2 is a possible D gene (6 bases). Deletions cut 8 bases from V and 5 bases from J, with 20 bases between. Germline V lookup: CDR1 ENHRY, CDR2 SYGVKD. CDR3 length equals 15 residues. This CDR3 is CAIRSGTRGKDTQYF. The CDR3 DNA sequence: TGTGCCATCCGGTCCGGGACTCGGGGGAAAGATACGCAGTATTTT.

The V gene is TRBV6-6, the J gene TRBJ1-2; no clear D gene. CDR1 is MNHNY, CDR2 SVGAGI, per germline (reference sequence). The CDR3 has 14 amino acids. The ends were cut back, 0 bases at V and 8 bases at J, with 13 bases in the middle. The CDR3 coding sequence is TGTGCCAGCAGTTACTCGAGGCAGTTGGAGGGCTACACCTTC. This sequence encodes CASSYSRQLEGYTF.

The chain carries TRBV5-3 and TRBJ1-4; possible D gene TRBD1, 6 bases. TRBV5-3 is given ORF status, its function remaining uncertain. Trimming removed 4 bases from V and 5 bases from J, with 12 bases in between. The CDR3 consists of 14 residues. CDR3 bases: TGTGCCAGAAGCCACGGACAGAAAAATGAAAAACTGTTTTTT. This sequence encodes CARSHGQKNEKLFF.

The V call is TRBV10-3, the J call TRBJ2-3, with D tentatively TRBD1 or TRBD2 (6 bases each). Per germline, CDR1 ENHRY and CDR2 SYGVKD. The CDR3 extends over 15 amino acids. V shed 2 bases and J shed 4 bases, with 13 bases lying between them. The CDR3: CAISERGAGSDTQYF. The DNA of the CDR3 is TGTGCCATCAGTGAGAGGGGGGCCGGGTCAGATACGCAGTATTTT.

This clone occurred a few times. CDR3: CASSLKGSSGYTF. The DNA for the CDR3 is TGTGCCAGCAGCTTAAAGGGTTCGTCTGGCTACACCTTC. The chain joins TRBV7-3 to TRBJ1-2; D remains unclear. Trimming stripped 1 base from V and 7 bases from J, with 10 bases between. Germline V CDR1 and CDR2: SGHTA, FQGTGA. The CDR3 has 13 residues.

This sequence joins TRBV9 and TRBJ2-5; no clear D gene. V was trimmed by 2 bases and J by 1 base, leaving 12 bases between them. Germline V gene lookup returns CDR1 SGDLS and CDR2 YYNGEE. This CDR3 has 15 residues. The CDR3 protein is CASSVNQNPQETQYF. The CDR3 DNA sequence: TGTGCCAGCAGCGTCAACCAGAACCCCCAAGAGACCCAGTACTTC.

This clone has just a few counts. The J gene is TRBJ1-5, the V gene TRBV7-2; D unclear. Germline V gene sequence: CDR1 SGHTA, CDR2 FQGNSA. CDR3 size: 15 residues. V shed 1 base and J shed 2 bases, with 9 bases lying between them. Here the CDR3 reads CASSLVVDGNQPQHF. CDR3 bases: TGTGCCAGCAGCTTAGTGGTAGACGGCAATCAGCCCCAGCATTTT.

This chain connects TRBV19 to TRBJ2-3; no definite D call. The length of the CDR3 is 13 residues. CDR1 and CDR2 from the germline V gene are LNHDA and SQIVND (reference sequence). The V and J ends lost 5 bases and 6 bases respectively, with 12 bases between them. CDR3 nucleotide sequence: TGTGCCAGTAGTCCTCGCGTCGGGGATACGCAGTATTTT. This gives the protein CASSPRVGDTQYF.

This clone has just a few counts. The CDR3 loop is CASKKQLNTEAFF. The CDR3 nucleotides read TGTGCCAGCAAGAAACAGCTGAACACTGAAGCTTTCTTT. V gene TRBV5-8 combines with J gene TRBJ1-1; D call uncertain. The germline V gene has CDR1 SGHTS and CDR2 YDEGEE. This CDR3 has 13 residues. Trimming took off 6 bases at V and 0 bases at J, with 9 bases between the two ends.

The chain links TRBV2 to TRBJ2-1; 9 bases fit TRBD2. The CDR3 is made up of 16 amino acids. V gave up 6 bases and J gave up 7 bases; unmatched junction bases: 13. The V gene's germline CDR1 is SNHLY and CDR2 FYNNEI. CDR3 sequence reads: CASSGSGGIRFNEQFF. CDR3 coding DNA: TGTGCCAGCAGCGGCAGCGGGGGGATCCGATTTAATGAGCAGTTCTTC.

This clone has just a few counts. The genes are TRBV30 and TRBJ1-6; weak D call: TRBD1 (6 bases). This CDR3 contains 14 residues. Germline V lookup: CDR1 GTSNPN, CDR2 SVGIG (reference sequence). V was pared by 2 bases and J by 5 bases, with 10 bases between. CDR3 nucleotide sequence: TGTGCCTGGAGTACTGGACAGAATAATTCACCCCTCCACTTT. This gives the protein CAWSTGQNNSPLHF.

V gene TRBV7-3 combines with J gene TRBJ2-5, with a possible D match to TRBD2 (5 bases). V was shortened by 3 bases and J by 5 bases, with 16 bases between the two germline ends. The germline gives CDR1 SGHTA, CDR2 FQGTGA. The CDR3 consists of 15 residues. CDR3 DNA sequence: TGTGCCAGCAGCTTGTCACAAACGGGCGGGGAGACCCAGTACTTC. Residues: CASSLSQTGGETQYF.

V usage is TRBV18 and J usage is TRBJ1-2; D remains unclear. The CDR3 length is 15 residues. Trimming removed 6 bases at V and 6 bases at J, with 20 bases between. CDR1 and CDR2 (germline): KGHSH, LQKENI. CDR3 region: CASSPTADAGDGYTF. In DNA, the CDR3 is TGTGCCAGCTCCCCTACCGCCGACGCCGGGGATGGCTACACCTTC.

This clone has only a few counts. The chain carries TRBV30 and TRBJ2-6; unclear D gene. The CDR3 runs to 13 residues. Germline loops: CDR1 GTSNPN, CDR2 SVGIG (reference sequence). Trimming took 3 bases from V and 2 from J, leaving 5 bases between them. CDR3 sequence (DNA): TGTGCCTGGAGACAGCCTGGGGCCAACGTCCTGACTTTC. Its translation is CAWRQPGANVLTF. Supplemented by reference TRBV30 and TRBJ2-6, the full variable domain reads SQTIHQWPATLVQPVGSPLSLECTVEGTSNPNLYWYRQAAGRGLQLLFYSVGIGQISSEVPQNLSASRPQDRQFILSSKKLLLSDSGFYLCAWRQPGANVLTFGAGSRLTVL.

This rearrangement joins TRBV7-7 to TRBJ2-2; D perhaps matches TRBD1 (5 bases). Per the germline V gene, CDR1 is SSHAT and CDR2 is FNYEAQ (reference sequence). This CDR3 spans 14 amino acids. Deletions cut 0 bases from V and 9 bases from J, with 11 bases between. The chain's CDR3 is CASSLAPDTRELFF. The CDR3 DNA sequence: TGTGCCAGCAGCTTAGCGCCGGACACTCGGGAGCTGTTTTTT.

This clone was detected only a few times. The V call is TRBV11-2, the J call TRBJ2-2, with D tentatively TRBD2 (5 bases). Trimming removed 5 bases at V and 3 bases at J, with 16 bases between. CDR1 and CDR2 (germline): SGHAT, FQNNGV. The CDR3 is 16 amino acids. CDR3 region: CASSPRPGRYTGELFF. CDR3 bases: TGTGCCAGCAGCCCACGGCCGGGGAGATACACCGGGGAGCTGTTTTTT.

The CDR3 sequence is CASSPIGGQGLSGYTF. The CDR3 DNA follows: TGCGCCAGCAGCCCGATTGGGGGACAGGGGTTGAGTGGCTACACCTTC. The chain has TRBV5-1 and TRBJ1-2; 10 bases agree with TRBD1. The germline CDR1 and CDR2 sequences are SGHRS and YFSETQ. V shed 4 bases and J 7 bases; nucleotides not matched to a gene: 13. This CDR3 comprises 16 residues.

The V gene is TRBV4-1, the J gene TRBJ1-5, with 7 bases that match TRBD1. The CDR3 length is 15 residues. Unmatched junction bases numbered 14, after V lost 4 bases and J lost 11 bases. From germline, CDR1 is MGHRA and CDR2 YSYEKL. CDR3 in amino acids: CASSPAWVGGQAQHF. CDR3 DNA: TGCGCCAGCAGCCCAGCGTGGGTAGGGGGCCAGGCCCAGCATTTT.

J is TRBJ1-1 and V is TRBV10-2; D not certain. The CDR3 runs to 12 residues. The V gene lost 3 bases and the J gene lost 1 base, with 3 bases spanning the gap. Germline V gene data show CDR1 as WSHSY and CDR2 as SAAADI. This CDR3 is CASSERNTEAFF. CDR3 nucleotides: TGCGCCAGCAGTGAACGGAACACTGAAGCTTTCTTT.

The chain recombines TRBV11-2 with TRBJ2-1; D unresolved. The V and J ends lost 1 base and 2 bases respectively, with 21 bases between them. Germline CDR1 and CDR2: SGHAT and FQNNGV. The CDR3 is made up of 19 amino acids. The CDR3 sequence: CASSLVSLWARKAYNEQFF. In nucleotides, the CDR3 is TGTGCCAGCAGCTTAGTATCCCTTTGGGCTCGTAAGGCCTACAATGAGCAGTTCTTC.

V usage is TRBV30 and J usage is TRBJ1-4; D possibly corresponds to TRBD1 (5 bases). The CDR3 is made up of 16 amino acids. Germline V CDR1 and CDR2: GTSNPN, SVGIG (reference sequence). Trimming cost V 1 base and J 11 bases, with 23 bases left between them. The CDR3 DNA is TGTGCCTGGAGTGGTACAGCGTCCTACTGGGACGGGAAACTGTTTTTT. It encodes CAWSGTASYWDGKLFF.

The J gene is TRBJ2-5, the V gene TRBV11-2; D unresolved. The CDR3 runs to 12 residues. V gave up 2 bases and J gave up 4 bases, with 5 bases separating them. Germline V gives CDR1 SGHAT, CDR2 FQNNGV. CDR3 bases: TGTGCCAGCAGCTTATTCCGAGAGACCCAGTACTTC. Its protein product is CASSLFRETQYF. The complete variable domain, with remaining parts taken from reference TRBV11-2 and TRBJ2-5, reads EAGVAQSPRYKIIEKRQSVAFWCNPISGHATLYWYQQILGQGPKLLIQFQNNGVVDDSQLPKDRFSAERLKGVDSTLKIQPAKLEDSAVYLCASSLFRETQYFGPGTRLLVL.

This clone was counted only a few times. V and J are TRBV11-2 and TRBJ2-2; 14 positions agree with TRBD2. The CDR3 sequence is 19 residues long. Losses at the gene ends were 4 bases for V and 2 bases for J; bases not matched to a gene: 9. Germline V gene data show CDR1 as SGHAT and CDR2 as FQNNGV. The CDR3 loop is CASSSPGLAGALNTGELFF. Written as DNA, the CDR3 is TGTGCCAGCAGCTCCCCGGGACTAGCGGGGGCCCTAAACACCGGGGAGCTGTTTTTT.

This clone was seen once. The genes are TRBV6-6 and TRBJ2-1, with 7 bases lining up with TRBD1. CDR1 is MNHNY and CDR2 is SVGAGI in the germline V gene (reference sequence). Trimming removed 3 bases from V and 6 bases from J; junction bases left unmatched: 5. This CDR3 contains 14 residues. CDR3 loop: CASSYQTGINEQFF. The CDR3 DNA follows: TGTGCCAGCAGTTATCAGACAGGGATCAATGAGCAGTTCTTC.

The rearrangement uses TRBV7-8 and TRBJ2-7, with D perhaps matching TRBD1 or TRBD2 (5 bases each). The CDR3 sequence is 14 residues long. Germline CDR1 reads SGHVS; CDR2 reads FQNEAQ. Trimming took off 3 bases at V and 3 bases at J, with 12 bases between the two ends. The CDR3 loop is CASSFVRDGYEQYF. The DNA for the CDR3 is TGTGCCAGCAGCTTTGTTCGGGACGGCTACGAGCAGTACTTC.

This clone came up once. The CDR3 sequence: CASSLGGEKLFF. As DNA, the CDR3 is TGTGCCAGCAGCTTAGGTGGTGAAAAACTGTTTTTT. The rearrangement uses TRBV7-2 and TRBJ1-4, with D unclear. Trimming left V 1 base short and J 7 bases short, with 4 bases between. The CDR3 is made up of 12 amino acids. Germline lookup yields CDR1 SGHTA and CDR2 FQGNSA.

The CDR3 DNA follows: TGCAGCGGGAAACAGGGGGCGGGGGAGCAGTACTTC. It codes for CSGKQGAGEQYF. The gene calls are TRBV29-1 and TRBJ2-7; 9 bases map to TRBD1. Germline V gene data show CDR1 as SQVTM and CDR2 as ANQGSEA. This CDR3 comprises 12 residues. The ends lost 7 bases at V and 7 bases at J; junction bases unmatched: 8.

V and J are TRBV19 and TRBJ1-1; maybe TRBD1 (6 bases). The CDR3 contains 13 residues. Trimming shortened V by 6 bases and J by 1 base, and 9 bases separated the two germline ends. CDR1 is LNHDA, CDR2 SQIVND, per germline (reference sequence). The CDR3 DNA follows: TGTGCCAGTAGCCAGGGACAGAACACTGAAGCTTTCTTT. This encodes CASSQGQNTEAFF.

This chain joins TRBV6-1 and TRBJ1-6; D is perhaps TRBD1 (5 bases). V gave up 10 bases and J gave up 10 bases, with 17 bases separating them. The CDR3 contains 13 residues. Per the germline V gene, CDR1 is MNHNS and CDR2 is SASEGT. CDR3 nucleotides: TGTGCCACTAAGGGGCCGGGGGACTCACCCCTCCACTTT. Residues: CATKGPGDSPLHF.